This entry lists 15 T cell receptor beta chains sequenced from one sample in a study of T cell responses to AZD1222 COVID-19 vaccine. Here immunoSEQ multiplex PCR was the method, and the copy in TCRdb shows in-frame clones only, minus some. The data hold 85,000 to 90,000 clones, with 89% observed a single time. The sequencing used peripheral blood, collected on day 0 of AZD1222 vaccination. These receptors came from an adult in good health.

V is TRBV4-3 and J is TRBJ1-3; D not resolved. V was clipped by 0 bases and J by 0 bases, with 12 bases between them. The CDR3 covers 17 residues. Germline V lookup: CDR1 LGHNA, CDR2 YSLEER. The CDR3 bases are TGCGCCAGCAGCCAAGATACCGACGGAGGCTCTGGAAACACCATATATTTT. Encoded protein: CASSQDTDGGSGNTIYF.

This clone has only one observation. The gene calls are TRBV6-1 and TRBJ2-7; TRBD2 agrees at 7 bases. Per germline, CDR1 MNHNS and CDR2 SASEGT. Germline trimming cut 2 bases from V and 3 bases from J; bases unmatched to any gene: 10. The length of the CDR3 is 16 residues. CDR3 DNA: TGTGCCAGCAGTGAACTGGGGGGGGGATCTTTCTACGAGCAGTACTTC. It is translated as CASSELGGGSFYEQYF.

The chain couples TRBV11-3 to TRBJ1-2; D gene uncertain. The germline V gene has CDR1 SGHNT and CDR2 YENEEA. V was clipped by 1 base and J by 2 bases, with 14 bases between them. This CDR3 has 16 residues. The CDR3 protein is CASSLAETDGNYGYTF. CDR3 bases: TGTGCCAGCAGCTTAGCCGAAACCGACGGAAACTATGGCTACACCTTC. The variable domain in full, with the rest retrieved from reference TRBV11-3 and TRBJ1-2, is EAGVVQSPRYKIIEKKQPVAFWCNPISGHNTLYWYLQNLGQGPELLIRYENEEAVDDSQLPKDRFSAERLKGVDSTLKIQPAELGDSAVYLCASSLAETDGNYGYTFGSGTRLTVV.

The chain has TRBV5-1 and TRBJ1-2; D is unresolved. CDR3 length: 15 residues. V was cut by 6 bases and J by 0 bases, with 15 bases left in between. CDR1 and CDR2 from the germline V gene are SGHRS and YFSETQ. The CDR3: CASMRDRKSNYGYTF. CDR3 sequence (DNA): TGCGCCAGCATGAGAGATAGGAAGTCTAACTATGGCTACACCTTC.

This chain joins TRBV24-1 and TRBJ2-2; possible D gene TRBD2, 5 bases. This CDR3 spans 14 amino acids. CDR1 is KGHDR, CDR2 SFDVKD, per germline. The ends were cut back, 7 bases at V and 3 bases at J, with 11 bases in the middle. CDR3 protein: CATSPPGDTGELFF. CDR3 in DNA: TGTGCCACCAGCCCCCCCGGGGACACCGGGGAGCTGTTTTTT.

V and J are TRBV3-1 (or the pseudogene TRBV3-2) and TRBJ1-2; 7 bases agree with TRBD1. Germline CDR1 and CDR2: LGHDT and YNNKEL (reference sequence). The CDR3 runs to 14 residues. Trimming took 7 bases from V and 7 from J; bases not matched to a gene: 12. CDR3 DNA sequence: TGTGCCAGCACCCAGGGCAGGGGGTTAGGTGGCTACACCTTC. Translating it yields CASTQGRGLGGYTF.

The rearrangement uses TRBV16 and TRBJ1-3; D is unclear. The CDR3 has 15 amino acids. The V end was cut by 4 bases, the J end by 0 bases, with 10 bases between. CDR1 is KGHSY and CDR2 is FQNENV in the germline V gene. CDR3 sequence (DNA): TGTGCCAGCAGCCCTAGACCTAGCTCTGGAAACACCATATATTTT. This encodes CASSPRPSSGNTIYF.

The chain joins TRBV7-9 to TRBJ2-6, with D uncertain. Germline loops: CDR1 SEHNR, CDR2 FQNEAQ (reference sequence). This CDR3 is 15 amino acids long. The V end lost 2 bases, the J end lost 0 bases, and 5 bases lay between the germline ends. CDR3 amino acids: CASSLLNSGANVLTF. CDR3 DNA sequence: TGTGCCAGCAGCTTACTGAACTCTGGGGCCAACGTCCTGACTTTC.

The chain uses TRBV7-2 and TRBJ1-2; D gene ambiguous. V lost 4 bases to trimming and J lost 0 bases, with 9 bases between them. The CDR3 has 14 residues. Germline V gene data show CDR1 as SGHTA and CDR2 as FQGNSA. In DNA form, the CDR3 reads TGTGCCAGCAGCTCCGACGCGGCTAACTATGGCTACACCTTC. It translates to CASSSDAANYGYTF.

In this sample, this clone turned up once. The V gene is TRBV5-5, the J gene TRBJ2-7; 7 nucleotides align to TRBD1. This CDR3 contains 14 residues. Per the germline V gene, CDR1 is SGHKS and CDR2 is YYEKEE (reference sequence). Losses at the gene ends were 3 bases for V and 2 bases for J; bases not matched to a gene: 5. The CDR3 nucleotides read TGTGCCAGCAGCTCCGGGACAGTTACCTACGAGCAGTACTTC. Protein sequence: CASSSGTVTYEQYF.

V and J are TRBV19 and TRBJ2-2; 7 positions agree with TRBD2. Germline-derived CDR1 and CDR2 are LNHDA and SQIVND (reference sequence). The junction had 9 bases not matched to a gene; V was cut back by 6 bases and J by 2 bases. The CDR3 totals 16 residues. The CDR3: CASSRWEGRNTGELFF. The DNA for the CDR3 is TGTGCCAGTAGCAGGTGGGAGGGCCGTAACACCGGGGAGCTGTTTTTT.

The chain employs TRBV19 and TRBJ2-1; D is undetermined. Germline V gene data show CDR1 as LNHDA and CDR2 as SQIVND (reference sequence). The CDR3 is made up of 14 amino acids. The V end was cut by 7 bases, the J end by 4 bases, with 14 bases between. This CDR3 reads CASTDIGRYNEQFF. The CDR3 nucleotides are TGTGCCAGTACCGACATTGGACGTTACAATGAGCAGTTCTTC. Full variable domain (rest looked up from reference TRBV19 and TRBJ2-1): DGGITQSPKYLFRKEGQNVTLSCEQNLNHDAMYWYRQDPGQGLRLIYYSQIVNDFQKGDIAEGYSVSREKKESFPLTVTSAQKNPTAFYLCASTDIGRYNEQFFGPGTRLTVL.

This chain joins TRBV6-5 and TRBJ1-4, with D possibly TRBD1 on 5 matching bases. Trimming shortened V by 8 bases and J by 6 bases, and 13 bases separated the two germline ends. CDR3 size: 13 residues. Germline V gene data show CDR1 as MNHEY and CDR2 as SVGAGI. As DNA, the CDR3 is TGTGCCAGCGTTATGGGGGTGGATGAAAAACTGTTTTTT. This gives the protein CASVMGVDEKLFF.

J is TRBJ1-1 and V is TRBV11-2; D uncertain. Germline V gene sequence: CDR1 SGHAT, CDR2 FQNNGV. Trimming shortened V by 3 bases and J by 6 bases, and 11 bases separated the two germline ends. The CDR3 is 13 residues long. CDR3 residues: CASSFSLKAEAFF. The CDR3, as DNA: TGTGCCAGCAGCTTCTCTCTAAAGGCTGAAGCTTTCTTT.

V and J are TRBV5-5 and TRBJ2-7; 9 nucleotides align to TRBD2. The CDR3 contains 15 residues. Germline V lookup: CDR1 SGHKS, CDR2 YYEKEE (reference sequence). V dropped 0 bases and J dropped 3; count of bases not matched to a gene: 4. Here the CDR3 reads CASSLALAGLYEQYF. The CDR3 nucleotides are TGTGCCAGCAGCTTGGCACTAGCGGGCCTCTACGAGCAGTACTTC. Filled out from reference TRBV5-5 and TRBJ2-7, the complete variable domain reads DAGVTQSPTHLIKTRGQQVTLRCSPISGHKSVSWYQQVLGQGPQFIFQYYEKEERGRGNFPDRFSARQFPNYSSELNVNALLLGDSALYLCASSLALAGLYEQYFGPGTRLTVT.